Sequencing of this T cell receptor beta chain was carried out in a study of Ad26.COV2.S vaccination and SARS-CoV-2 variants. Study details: The Ad26.COV2.S arm of the COV1001 trial was where the donor was placed. Ad26.COV2.S was injected intramuscularly once or twice, 56 days apart. Study conclusions and caveats: Vaccine recipients had higher spike-specific TCR breadth than placebo recipients.

With respect to this clone: Its cognate antigen is unknown.

With 5 bases removed from V and 2 bases from J, the gap between germline ends came to 10 bases. The germline V gene has CDR1 MNHEY and CDR2 SMNVEV (reference sequence). The CDR3 runs 13 residues. The sample's treatment: 19 received Ad26.COV2.S at low or high dose, single or two shots; 5 received placebo; per-sample allocation not given. Repertoires come from day 63 after the first vaccine or placebo injection. This vaccine is an Ad26 vector that expresses the Wuhan-strain SARS-CoV-2 spike. Profiling relied on immunoSEQ multiplex PCR, and the TCRdb table lists in-frame clones only, not all of them. The sample yields 400,000 or so clones, roughly nine tenths seen once.

This sample comprised peripheral blood, obtained in a trial of Ad26.COV2.S vaccine versus placebo. The clonotype was recovered from a person aged 18-65 years who received the Ad26.COV2.S COVID-19 vaccine or a placebo. This chain uses TRBV27 with TRBJ2-7; D unresolved. The DNA for the CDR3 is TGTGCCAGCAGTATAACACCTACCTACGAGCAGTACTTC. As protein: CASSITPTYEQYF.